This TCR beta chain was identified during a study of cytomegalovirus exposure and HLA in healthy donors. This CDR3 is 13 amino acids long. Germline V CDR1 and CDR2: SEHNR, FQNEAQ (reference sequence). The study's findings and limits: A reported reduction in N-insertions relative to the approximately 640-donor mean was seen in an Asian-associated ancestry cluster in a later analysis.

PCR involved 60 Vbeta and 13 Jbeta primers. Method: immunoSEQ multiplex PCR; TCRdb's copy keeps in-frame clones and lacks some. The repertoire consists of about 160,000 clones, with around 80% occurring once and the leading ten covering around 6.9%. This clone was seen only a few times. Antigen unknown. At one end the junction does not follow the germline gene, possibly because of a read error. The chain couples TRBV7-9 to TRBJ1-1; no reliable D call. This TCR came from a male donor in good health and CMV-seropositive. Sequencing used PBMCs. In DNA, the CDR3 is TGTTCCAGCAGCTTAATAGTGAACACTGAAGCTTTCTTT. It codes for CSSSLIVNTEAFF.